These 6 T cell receptor beta chains share one sample of origin, sequenced in a study of PD-L1 blockade in urothelial cancer. Method: immunoSEQ multiplex PCR; TCRdb's copy keeps in-frame clones and lacks some. The table has about 30,000 clones, roughly 87% seen once. Indicated time point: peripheral blood 6 weeks after treatment start. The sequencing here drew on PBMCs, taken around atezolizumab (anti-PD-L1) treatment. The receptors derive from an elderly man with urothelial cancer.

Details on this clone: Other DNA sequences in the sample encode the same CDR3. The chain recombines TRBV5-1 with TRBJ2-7, with 8 bases identical to TRBD2. This CDR3 has 14 amino acids. In germline, CDR1 is SGHRS, CDR2 YFSETQ. J was trimmed by 0 bases and V by 1 base; bases with no gene match: 0. The CDR3 loop is CASSLSGSSYEQYF. The CDR3 nucleotides read TGCGCCAGCAGCTTGAGCGGGAGCTCCTACGAGCAGTACTTC.

This clone occurred once. The chain couples TRBV6-5 to TRBJ2-2; D possibly corresponds to TRBD2 (6 bases). Germline CDR1 and CDR2: MNHEY and SVGAGI. V was clipped by 5 bases and J by 7 bases, with 17 bases between them. The CDR3 covers 15 residues. CDR3 nucleotide sequence: TGTGCCAGCAGTGTCGTTGCGGGAACGGGCGGGGAGCTGTTTTTT. Translating it yields CASSVVAGTGGELFF.

This chain connects TRBV4-2 to TRBJ2-7, with D perhaps TRBD1 (5 bases). Germline-derived CDR1 and CDR2 are LGHNA and YNFKEQ. The CDR3 has 14 residues. Trimming shortened V by 1 base and J by 1 base, and 8 bases separated the two germline ends. The CDR3 DNA reads as TGTGCCAGCAGCCAAGGGGGCAATTCCTACGAGCAGTACTTC. Its translation is CASSQGGNSYEQYF.

This sequence joins TRBV2 and TRBJ2-7; maybe TRBD2 (6 bases). Germline-derived CDR1 and CDR2 are SNHLY and FYNNEI. V gave up 7 bases and J gave up 5 bases, with 15 bases separating them. CDR3 length: 13 residues. CDR3 in DNA: TGTGCCAGCATGGCGGGGTGGGGGGACGAGCAGTACTTC. Translating it yields CASMAGWGDEQYF.

The chain uses TRBV2 and TRBJ2-7; TRBD1 matches 9 bases. V lost 6 bases to trimming and J lost 9 bases; unmatched junction nucleotides: 12. The CDR3 has 14 amino acids. The germline V gene has CDR1 SNHLY and CDR2 FYNNEI. This CDR3 is CASRGQGTSVGQYF. For the CDR3, the DNA is TGTGCCAGCAGGGGACAGGGCACCTCCGTAGGGCAGTACTTC.

This clone was seen a single time. The chain links TRBV28 to TRBJ2-2, with 7 bases that match TRBD1. The CDR3 is 16 residues long. The V gene's germline CDR1 is MDHEN and CDR2 SYDVKM. The V segment lost 1 base and the J segment 7 bases; nucleotides outside the gene matches: 9. CDR3 sequence: CASSLSYDRVGGELFF. The CDR3 DNA reads as TGTGCCAGCAGTTTATCCTACGACAGGGTGGGCGGGGAGCTGTTTTTT.